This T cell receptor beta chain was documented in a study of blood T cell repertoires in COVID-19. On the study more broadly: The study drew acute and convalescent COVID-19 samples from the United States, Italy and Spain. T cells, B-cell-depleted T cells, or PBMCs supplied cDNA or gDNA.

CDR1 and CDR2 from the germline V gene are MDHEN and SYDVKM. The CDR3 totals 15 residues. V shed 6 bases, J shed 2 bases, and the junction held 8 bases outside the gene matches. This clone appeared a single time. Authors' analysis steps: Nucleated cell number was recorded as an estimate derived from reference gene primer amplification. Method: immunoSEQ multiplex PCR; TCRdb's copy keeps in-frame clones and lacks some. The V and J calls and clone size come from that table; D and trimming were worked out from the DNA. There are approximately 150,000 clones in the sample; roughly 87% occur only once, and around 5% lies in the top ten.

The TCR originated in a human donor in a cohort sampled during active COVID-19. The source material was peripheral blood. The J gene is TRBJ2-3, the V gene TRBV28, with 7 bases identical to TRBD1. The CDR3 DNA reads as TGTGCCAGCAGCGAGACGACAGGGAACACAGATACGCAGTATTTT. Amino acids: CASSETTGNTDTQYF.